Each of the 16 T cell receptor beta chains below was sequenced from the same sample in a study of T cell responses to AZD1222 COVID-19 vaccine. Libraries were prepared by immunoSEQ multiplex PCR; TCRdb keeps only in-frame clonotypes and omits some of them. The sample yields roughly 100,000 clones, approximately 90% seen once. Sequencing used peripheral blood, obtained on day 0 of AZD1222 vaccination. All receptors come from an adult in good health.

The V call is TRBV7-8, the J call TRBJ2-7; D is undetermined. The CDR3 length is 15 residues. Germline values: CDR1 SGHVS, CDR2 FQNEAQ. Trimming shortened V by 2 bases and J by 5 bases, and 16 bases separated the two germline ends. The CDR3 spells CASSLLSQLFDEQYF. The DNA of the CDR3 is TGTGCCAGCAGCTTACTCAGTCAACTATTCGACGAGCAGTACTTC.

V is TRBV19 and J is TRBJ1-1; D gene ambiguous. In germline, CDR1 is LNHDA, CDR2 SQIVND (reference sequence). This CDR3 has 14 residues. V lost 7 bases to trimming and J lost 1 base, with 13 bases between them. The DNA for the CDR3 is TGTGCCAGTACCATAGGACTGGGGAACACTGAAGCTTTCTTT. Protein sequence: CASTIGLGNTEAFF.

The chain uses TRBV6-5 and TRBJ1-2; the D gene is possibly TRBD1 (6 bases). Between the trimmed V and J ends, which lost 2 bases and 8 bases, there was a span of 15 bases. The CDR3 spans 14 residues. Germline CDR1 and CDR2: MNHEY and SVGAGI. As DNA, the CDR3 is TGTGCCAGCAGTTACGACGGGGGCGCCGGCGGCTACACCTTC. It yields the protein CASSYDGGAGGYTF.

The CDR3 here is CASRRLAGVANEQFF. The CDR3 DNA sequence: TGTGCCAGCAGACGACTAGCGGGAGTCGCCAATGAGCAGTTCTTC. The J gene is TRBJ2-1, the V gene TRBV7-2; TRBD2 aligns across 12 bases. Germline CDR1 SGHTA, CDR2 FQGNSA. The CDR3 covers 15 residues. V lost 6 bases to trimming and J lost 6 bases; unmatched junction nucleotides: 6.

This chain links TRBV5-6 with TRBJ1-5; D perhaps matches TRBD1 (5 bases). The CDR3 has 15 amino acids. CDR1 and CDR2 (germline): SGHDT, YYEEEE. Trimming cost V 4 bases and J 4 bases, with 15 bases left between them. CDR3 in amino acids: CASSPGPESNQPQHF. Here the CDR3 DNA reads TGTGCCAGCAGCCCGGGGCCGGAAAGTAATCAGCCCCAGCATTTT.

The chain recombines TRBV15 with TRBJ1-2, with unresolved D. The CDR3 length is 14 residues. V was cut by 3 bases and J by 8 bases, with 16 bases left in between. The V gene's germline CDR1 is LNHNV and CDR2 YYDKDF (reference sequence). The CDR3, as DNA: TGTGCCACCAGCAGCGCAACGGGGTATGAAGGCTACACCTTC. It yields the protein CATSSATGYEGYTF.

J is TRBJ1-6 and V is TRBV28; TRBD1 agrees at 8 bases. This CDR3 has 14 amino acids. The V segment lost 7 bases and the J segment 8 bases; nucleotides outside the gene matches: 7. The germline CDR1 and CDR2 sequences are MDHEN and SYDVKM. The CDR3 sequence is CASNQGARDSPLHF. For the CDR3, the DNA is TGTGCCAGCAACCAGGGGGCGAGGGATTCACCCCTCCACTTT.

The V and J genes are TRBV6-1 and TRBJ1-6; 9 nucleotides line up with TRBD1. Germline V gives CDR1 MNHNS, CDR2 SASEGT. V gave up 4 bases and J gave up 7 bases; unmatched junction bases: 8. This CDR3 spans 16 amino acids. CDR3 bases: TGTGCCAGCAGTGTTAGGACAGGGGCTGTGAATTCACCCCTCCACTTT. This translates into CASSVRTGAVNSPLHF.

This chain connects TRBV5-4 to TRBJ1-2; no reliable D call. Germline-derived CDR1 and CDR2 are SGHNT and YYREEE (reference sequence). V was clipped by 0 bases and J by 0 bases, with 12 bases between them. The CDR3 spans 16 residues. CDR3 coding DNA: TGTGCCAGCAGCTTGGAACCCACGCTAACTAACTATGGCTACACCTTC. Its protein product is CASSLEPTLTNYGYTF.

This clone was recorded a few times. The DNA of the CDR3 is TGTGCCACCATAAGACAGGGGAACCACTATGGCTACACCTTC. Amino acid sequence: CATIRQGNHYGYTF. The V gene is TRBV28, the J gene TRBJ1-2, with 8 bases lining up with TRBD1. Trimming removed 10 bases from V and 3 bases from J; junction bases left unmatched: 10. This CDR3 contains 14 residues. The germline V gene encodes CDR1 MDHEN and CDR2 SYDVKM.

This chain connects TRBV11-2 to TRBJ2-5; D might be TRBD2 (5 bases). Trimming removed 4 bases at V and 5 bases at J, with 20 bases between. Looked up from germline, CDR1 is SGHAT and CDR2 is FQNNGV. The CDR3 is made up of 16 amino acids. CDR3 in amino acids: CASSSSRGSGWETQYF. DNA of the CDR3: TGTGCCAGCAGCTCATCGCGAGGCTCGGGGTGGGAGACCCAGTACTTC.

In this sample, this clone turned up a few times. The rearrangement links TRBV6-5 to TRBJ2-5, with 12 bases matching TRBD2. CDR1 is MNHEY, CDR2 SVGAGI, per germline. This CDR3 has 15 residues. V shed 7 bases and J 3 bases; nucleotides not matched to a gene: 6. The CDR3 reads CASTLRLAGEETQYF. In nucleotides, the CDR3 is TGTGCCAGCACTCTTAGACTAGCGGGAGAAGAGACCCAGTACTTC.

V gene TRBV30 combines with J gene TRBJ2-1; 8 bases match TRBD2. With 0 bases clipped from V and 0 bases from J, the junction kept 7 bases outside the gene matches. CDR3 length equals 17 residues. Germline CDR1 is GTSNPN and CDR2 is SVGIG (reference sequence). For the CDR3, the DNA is TGTGCCTGGAGTGTTGGGACGGGGGGGCACTCCTACAATGAGCAGTTCTTC. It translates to CAWSVGTGGHSYNEQFF.

The CDR3 region is CASSSLGQASYEQYF. CDR3 nucleotides: TGTGCCAGCAGTTCCCTCGGACAGGCCTCCTACGAGCAGTACTTC. This chain links TRBV6-5 with TRBJ2-7, with 7 nucleotides matching TRBD1. The V gene end was trimmed by 4 bases and the J gene end by 0 bases; junction bases not matched to a gene: 6. Looked up from germline, CDR1 is MNHEY and CDR2 is SVGAGI. The CDR3 length is 15 residues.

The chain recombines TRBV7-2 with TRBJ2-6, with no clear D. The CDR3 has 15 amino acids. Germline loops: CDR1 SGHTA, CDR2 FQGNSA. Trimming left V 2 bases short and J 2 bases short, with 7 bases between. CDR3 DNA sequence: TGTGCCAGCAGCTTATGGGCGGCTGGGGCCAACGTCCTGACTTTC. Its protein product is CASSLWAAGANVLTF. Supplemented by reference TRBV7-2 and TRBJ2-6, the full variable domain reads GAGVSQSPSNKVTEKGKDVELRCDPISGHTALYWYRQSLGQGLEFLIYFQGNSAPDKSGLPSDRFSAERTGGSVSTLTIQRTQQEDSAVYLCASSLWAAGANVLTFGAGSRLTVL.

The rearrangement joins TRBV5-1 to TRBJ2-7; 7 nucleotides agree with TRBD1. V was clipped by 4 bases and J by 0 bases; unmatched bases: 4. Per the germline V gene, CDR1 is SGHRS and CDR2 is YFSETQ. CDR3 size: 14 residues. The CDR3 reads CASSPQGFSYEQYF. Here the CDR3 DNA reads TGCGCCAGCAGCCCACAGGGGTTCTCCTACGAGCAGTACTTC.